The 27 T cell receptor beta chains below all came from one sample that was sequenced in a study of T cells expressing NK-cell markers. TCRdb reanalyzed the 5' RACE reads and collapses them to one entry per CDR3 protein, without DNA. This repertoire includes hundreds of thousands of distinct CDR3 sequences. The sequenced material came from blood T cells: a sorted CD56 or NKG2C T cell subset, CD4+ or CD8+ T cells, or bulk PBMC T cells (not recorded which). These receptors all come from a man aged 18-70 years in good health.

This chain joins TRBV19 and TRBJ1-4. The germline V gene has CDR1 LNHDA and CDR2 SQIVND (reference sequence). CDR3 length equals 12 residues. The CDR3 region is CASTIHNEKLFF. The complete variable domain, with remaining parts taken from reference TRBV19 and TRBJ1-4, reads DGGITQSPKYLFRKEGQNVTLSCEQNLNHDAMYWYRQDPGQGLRLIYYSQIVNDFQKGDIAEGYSVSREKKESFPLTVTSAQKNPTAFYLCASTIHNEKLFFGSGTQLSVL.

Here the CDR3 reads CASSSLRTLTSTDTQYF. The chain recombines TRBV5-1 with TRBJ2-3; no DNA is available, so the TRBD1 call from TCRdb remains unchecked. Germline V gives CDR1 SGHRS, CDR2 YFSETQ. This CDR3 spans 17 amino acids.

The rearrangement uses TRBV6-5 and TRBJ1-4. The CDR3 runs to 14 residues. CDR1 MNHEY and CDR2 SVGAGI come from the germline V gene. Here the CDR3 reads CASSYRPLGEKLFF.

The CDR3 spells CASSHSPGTGELFF. The rearrangement uses TRBV3-1 and TRBJ2-2; no DNA is available, so the TRBD2 call from TCRdb remains unchecked. The CDR3 spans 14 residues. In germline, CDR1 is LGHDT, CDR2 YNNKEL (reference sequence).

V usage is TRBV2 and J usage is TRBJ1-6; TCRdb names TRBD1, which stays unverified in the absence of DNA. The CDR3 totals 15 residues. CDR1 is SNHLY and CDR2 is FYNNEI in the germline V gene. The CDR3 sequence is CASRRFTGGRSPLHF.

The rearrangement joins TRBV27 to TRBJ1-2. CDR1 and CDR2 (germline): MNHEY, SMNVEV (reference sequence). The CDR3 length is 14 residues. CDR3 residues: CASSLRTIGYGYTF.

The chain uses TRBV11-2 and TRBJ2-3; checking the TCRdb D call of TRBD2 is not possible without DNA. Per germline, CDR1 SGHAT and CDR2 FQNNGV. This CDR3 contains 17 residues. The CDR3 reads CASSLGLLAGFTDTQYF.

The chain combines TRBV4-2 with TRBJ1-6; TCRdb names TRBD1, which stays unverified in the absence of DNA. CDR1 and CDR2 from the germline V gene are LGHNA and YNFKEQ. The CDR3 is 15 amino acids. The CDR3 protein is CASSRGQGGDSPLHF.

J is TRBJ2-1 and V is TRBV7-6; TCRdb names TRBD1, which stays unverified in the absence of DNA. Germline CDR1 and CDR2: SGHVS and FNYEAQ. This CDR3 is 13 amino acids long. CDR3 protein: CASSLVRGREQFF.

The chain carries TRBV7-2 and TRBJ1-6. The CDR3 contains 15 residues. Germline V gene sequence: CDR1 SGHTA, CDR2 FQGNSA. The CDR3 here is CASSLVGGPNSPLHF.

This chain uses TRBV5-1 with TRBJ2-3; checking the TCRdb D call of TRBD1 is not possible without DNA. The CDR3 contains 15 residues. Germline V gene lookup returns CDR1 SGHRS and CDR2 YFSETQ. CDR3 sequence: CASSLDRGLTDTQYF.

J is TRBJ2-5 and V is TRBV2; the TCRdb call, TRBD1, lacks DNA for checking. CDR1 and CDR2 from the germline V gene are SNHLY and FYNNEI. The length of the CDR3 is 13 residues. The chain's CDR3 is CASRDRGQGTQYF.

The CDR3 sequence: CSASSSREGTQYF. The chain recombines TRBV20-1 with TRBJ2-5; TCRdb gives TRBD2 as the D gene, but with no DNA this cannot be confirmed. There are 13 residues in the CDR3. Germline V gene sequence: CDR1 DFQATT, CDR2 SNEGSKA (reference sequence).

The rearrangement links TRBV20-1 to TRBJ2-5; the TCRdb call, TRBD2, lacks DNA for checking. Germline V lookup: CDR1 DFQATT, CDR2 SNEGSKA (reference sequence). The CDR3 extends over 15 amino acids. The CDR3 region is CSARDVRVPQETQYF.

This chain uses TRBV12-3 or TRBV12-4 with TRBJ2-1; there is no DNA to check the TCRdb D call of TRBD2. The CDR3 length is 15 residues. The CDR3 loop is CASSSLAGGPNEQFF.

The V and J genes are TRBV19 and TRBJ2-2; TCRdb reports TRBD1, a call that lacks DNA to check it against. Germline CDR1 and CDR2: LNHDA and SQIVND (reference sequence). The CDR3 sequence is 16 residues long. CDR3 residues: CASRFRDRAYTGELFF.

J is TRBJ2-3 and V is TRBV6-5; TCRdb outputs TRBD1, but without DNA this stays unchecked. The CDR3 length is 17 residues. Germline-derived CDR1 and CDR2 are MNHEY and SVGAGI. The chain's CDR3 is CASSYSGAGVGTDTQYF.

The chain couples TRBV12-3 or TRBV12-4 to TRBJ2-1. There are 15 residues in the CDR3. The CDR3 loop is CASSLSGNTYNEQFF.

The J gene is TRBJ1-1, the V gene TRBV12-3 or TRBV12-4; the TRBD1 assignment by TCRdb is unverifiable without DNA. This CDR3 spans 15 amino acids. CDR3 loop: CASSSGPGGVTEAFF.

CDR3 in amino acids: CASSGQGALRYGYTF. V is TRBV6-1 and J is TRBJ1-2; lacking DNA, the TRBD1 call made by TCRdb goes unchecked. This CDR3 has 15 amino acids. The V gene's germline CDR1 is MNHNS and CDR2 SASEGT.

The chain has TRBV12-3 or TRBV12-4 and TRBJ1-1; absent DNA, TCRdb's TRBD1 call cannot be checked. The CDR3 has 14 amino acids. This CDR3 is CASSLLPGRAEAFF.

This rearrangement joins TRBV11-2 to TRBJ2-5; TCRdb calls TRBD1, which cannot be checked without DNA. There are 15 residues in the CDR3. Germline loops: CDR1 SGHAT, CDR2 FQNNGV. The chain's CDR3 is CASSFSGQQRETQYF.

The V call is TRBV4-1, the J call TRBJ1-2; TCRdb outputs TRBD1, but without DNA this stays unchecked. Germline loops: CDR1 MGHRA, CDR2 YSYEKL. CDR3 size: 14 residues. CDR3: CASSLTDRARGYTF.

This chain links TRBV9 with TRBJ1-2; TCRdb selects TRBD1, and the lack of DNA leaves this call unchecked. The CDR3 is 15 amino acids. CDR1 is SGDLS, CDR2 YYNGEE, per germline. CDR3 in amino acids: CASSPPDNVNYGYTF. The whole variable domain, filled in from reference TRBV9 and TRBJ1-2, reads DSGVTQTPKHLITATGQRVTLRCSPRSGDLSVYWYQQSLDQGLQFLIQYYNGEERAKGNILERFSAQQFPDLHSELNLSSLELGDSALYFCASSPPDNVNYGYTFGSGTRLTVV.

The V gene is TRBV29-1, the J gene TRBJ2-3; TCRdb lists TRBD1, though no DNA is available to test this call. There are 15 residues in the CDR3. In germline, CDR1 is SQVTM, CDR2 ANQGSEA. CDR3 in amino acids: CSVDRAGVSTDTQYF.

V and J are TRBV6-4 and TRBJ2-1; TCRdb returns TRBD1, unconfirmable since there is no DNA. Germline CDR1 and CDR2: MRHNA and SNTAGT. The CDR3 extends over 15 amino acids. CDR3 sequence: CASSETLMRGNEQFF.

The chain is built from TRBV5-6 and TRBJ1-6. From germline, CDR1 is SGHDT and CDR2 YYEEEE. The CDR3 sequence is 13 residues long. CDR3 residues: CASSLGRGSPLHF.